The 28 T cell receptor beta chains presented below share a single source sample, sequenced in a study of identical twins. TCRdb itself ran the 5' RACE reads through MiXCR, one entry per CDR3 protein. This table has approximately 230,000 distinct CDR3 sequences, 6% to 7% appearing once. These same data were also listed under a study on T cells expressing NK-cell markers.

The sequenced sample was CD8+ T cells sorted from blood. The origin of the receptors is a woman aged 18-35 years in good health.

This chain uses TRBV2 with TRBJ1-2, with D possibly TRBD1 on 6 matching bases. V dropped 5 bases and J dropped 3 bases, with 16 bases sitting between them. This CDR3 spans 15 amino acids. Germline lookup yields CDR1 SNHLY and CDR2 FYNNEI. Written as DNA, the CDR3 is TGTGCCAGCAGTACTGACAGGCTAATAGACTATGGCTACACCTTC. Translation gives CASSTDRLIDYGYTF.

This clonotype was seen repeatedly, ten times or more. The rearrangement uses TRBV11-1 and TRBJ2-3, with TRBD2 matching 10 bases. The V and J ends lost 5 bases and 6 bases, in that order; junction bases with no gene match: 20. The germline V gene encodes CDR1 SGHAT and CDR2 FQDESV (reference sequence). The CDR3 totals 19 residues. The CDR3 bases are TGTGCCAGCAGCCCCTCATCGGCTGGACTAGCGGAGACCGGTGATACGCAGTATTTT. Protein product: CASSPSSAGLAETGDTQYF. Complete variable domain (other parts from reference TRBV11-1 and TRBJ2-3): EAEVAQSPRYKITEKSQAVAFWCDPISGHATLYWYRQILGQGPELLVQFQDESVVDDSQLPKDRFSAERLKGVDSTLKIQPAELGDSAMYLCASSPSSAGLAETGDTQYFGPGTRLTVL.

The genes are TRBV12-3 or TRBV12-4 and TRBJ2-2; D might be TRBD2 (5 bases). The V gene lost 2 bases and the J gene lost 0 bases, with 13 bases spanning the gap. The CDR3 has 17 residues. CDR3 sequence (DNA): TGTGCCAGCAGTTTATCAGGACTGTCCCCGAACACCGGGGAGCTGTTTTTT. This sequence encodes CASSLSGLSPNTGELFF.

At least ten counts were recorded for this clonotype. This chain links TRBV30 with TRBJ2-7, with 7 positions matching TRBD1. The germline V gene has CDR1 GTSNPN and CDR2 SVGIG (reference sequence). J lost 1 base, V lost 3 bases, and 3 bases had no gene match. CDR3 length: 13 amino acids. CDR3 DNA: TGTGCCTGGAGGACAGGGAAATCCTACGAGCAGTACTTC. This encodes CAWRTGKSYEQYF.

This clonotype was recorded at least ten times. The V call is TRBV7-9, the J call TRBJ2-1; D might be TRBD2 (6 bases). Germline loops: CDR1 SEHNR, CDR2 FQNEAQ (reference sequence). The CDR3 extends over 13 amino acids. V was trimmed by 3 bases and J by 7 bases, leaving 10 bases between them. The CDR3 DNA reads TGTGCCAGCAGCTTGGGCGGGGTGAATGAGCAGTTCTTC. The encoded protein is CASSLGGVNEQFF.

The V call is TRBV3-1, the J call TRBJ1-1; D not resolved. Germline values: CDR1 LGHDT, CDR2 YNNKEL (reference sequence). This CDR3 has 12 amino acids. Trimming took off 8 bases at V and 0 bases at J, with 7 bases between the two ends. This CDR3 is CASGGMNTEAFF. The CDR3 nucleotides read TGTGCCAGCGGAGGCATGAACACTGAAGCTTTCTTT.

This clonotype was counted only a few times. The chain recombines TRBV18 with TRBJ2-5, with 8 bases that match TRBD2. V trimming: 6 bases; J trimming: 2 bases; junction bases outside the gene matches: 8. CDR1 is KGHSH, CDR2 LQKENI, per germline. CDR3 length: 15 amino acids. CDR3 in amino acids: CASSQHGGGQETQYF. The DNA for the CDR3 is TGTGCCAGCTCCCAACACGGGGGGGGACAAGAGACCCAGTACTTC.

The chain links TRBV2 to TRBJ1-5; D not resolved. CDR3 length equals 16 residues. The germline gives CDR1 SNHLY, CDR2 FYNNEI. Trimming removed 3 bases from V and 2 bases from J, with 14 bases in between. CDR3 amino acids: CASSDSRWVGNQPQHF. CDR3 DNA sequence: TGTGCCAGCAGTGATTCTAGATGGGTGGGCAATCAGCCCCAGCATTTT.

This clonotype was seen a handful of times. The J gene is TRBJ2-6, the V gene TRBV2, with a tentative D call TRBD1 (6 bases). This CDR3 is 16 amino acids long. Germline CDR1 is SNHLY and CDR2 is FYNNEI. Trimming pared 2 bases from V and 3 bases from J, leaving 11 bases between. Here the CDR3 reads CASSESRGGGANVLTF. CDR3 DNA sequence: TGTGCCAGCAGTGAATCCAGGGGTGGTGGGGCCAACGTCCTGACTTTC.

Concerning this clonotype itself: This may stem from a read error, because a much larger clone lies one nucleotide away. The genes are TRBV6-1 and TRBJ2-3; D is perhaps TRBD2 (6 bases). V lost 4 bases and J lost 8, with 10 bases in between. This CDR3 is built from 12 residues. CDR1 and CDR2 (germline): MNHNS, SASEGT. The CDR3 nucleotides read TGTGCCAGCAGTGGAGGGACTTCTACGCAGTATTTT. Protein sequence: CASSGGTSTQYF.

The chain carries TRBV12-3 or TRBV12-4 and TRBJ2-1; D not resolved. There are 15 residues in the CDR3. The V end lost 5 bases, the J end lost 1 base, and 12 bases lay between the germline ends. DNA for the CDR3: TGTGCCAGCAGTCCCGCCCCACGGTCCTACAATGAGCAGTTCTTC. Translating gives CASSPAPRSYNEQFF.

In this sample, this clonotype turned up a few times. The chain combines TRBV11-2 with TRBJ2-3; 11 nucleotides agree with TRBD2. Looked up from germline, CDR1 is SGHAT and CDR2 is FQNNGV. The trim removed 3 bases at V and 4 bases at J, leaving 6 bases unmatched. This CDR3 has 16 residues. The CDR3 DNA is TGTGCCAGCAGCTTGGTACTAGCGGGAGAGTCAGATACGCAGTATTTT. It specifies CASSLVLAGESDTQYF. Variable domain in full (rest from reference TRBV11-2 and TRBJ2-3): EAGVAQSPRYKIIEKRQSVAFWCNPISGHATLYWYQQILGQGPKLLIQFQNNGVVDDSQLPKDRFSAERLKGVDSTLKIQPAKLEDSAVYLCASSLVLAGESDTQYFGPGTRLTVL.

This clonotype was seen a few times. The V and J genes are TRBV5-1 and TRBJ2-7, with TRBD2 identical over 10 bases. CDR1 is SGHRS and CDR2 is YFSETQ in the germline V gene. The V and J ends lost 3 bases and 4 bases, in that order; junction bases with no gene match: 7. CDR3 length: 15 amino acids. The CDR3 sequence is CASSSQLAGAYEQYF. DNA for the CDR3: TGCGCCAGCAGCTCCCAGCTAGCGGGAGCGTACGAGCAGTACTTC.

This clonotype was found a few times. The V gene is TRBV24-1, the J gene TRBJ2-5; TRBD2 might be the D (5 bases). Trimming shortened V by 1 base and J by 5 bases, and 13 bases separated the two germline ends. The CDR3 is 15 residues long. The germline V gene encodes CDR1 KGHDR and CDR2 SFDVKD. The DNA of the CDR3 is TGTGCCACCAGTGATTTAGGCCTTGAGGGCGAGACCCAGTACTTC. Its translation is CATSDLGLEGETQYF.

This clonotype was recorded a few times. This sequence joins TRBV3-1 and TRBJ2-5; D possibly matches TRBD1 or TRBD2 (5 bases each). Trimming removed 6 bases from V and 4 bases from J, with 12 bases in between. The CDR3 contains 13 residues. Germline CDR1 and CDR2: LGHDT and YNNKEL (reference sequence). The CDR3, as DNA: TGTGCCAGCAGATGGGACGTATCAGAGACCCAGTACTTC. This encodes CASRWDVSETQYF.

This chain links TRBV6-1 with TRBJ2-1, with D perhaps matching TRBD1 or TRBD2 (5 bases each). The CDR3 runs to 15 residues. The germline V gene has CDR1 MNHNS and CDR2 SASEGT. V lost 6 bases, J lost 1 base, and 13 bases lay in between. In nucleotides, the CDR3 is TGTGCCAGCAGATCGAGAGGGGATTCCTACAATGAGCAGTTCTTC. It yields the protein CASRSRGDSYNEQFF.

The CDR3 DNA follows: TGTGCCAGCAGTTACTCGGAAGGATATCAGCCCCAGCATTTT. Translated, it gives CASSYSEGYQPQHF. The gene calls are TRBV6-5 and TRBJ1-5, with D uncertain. Trimming took off 0 bases at V and 5 bases at J, with 8 bases between the two ends. This CDR3 is built from 14 residues. Looked up from germline, CDR1 is MNHEY and CDR2 is SVGAGI.

The chain has TRBV19 and TRBJ2-1, with D tentatively TRBD2 (6 bases). Germline CDR1 is LNHDA and CDR2 is SQIVND (reference sequence). Trimming took 7 bases from V and 0 from J, leaving 19 bases between them. The CDR3 length is 17 residues. The CDR3, as DNA: TGTGCCAGTACCCCGGGGTACGGGGGTCCCTCCTACAATGAGCAGTTCTTC. As protein: CASTPGYGGPSYNEQFF.

This clonotype was seen only a few times. The rearrangement uses TRBV29-1 and TRBJ2-1, with TRBD2 matching 10 bases. Germline V gene lookup returns CDR1 SQVTM and CDR2 ANQGSEA. With 2 bases clipped from V and 8 bases from J, the junction kept 6 bases outside the gene matches. This CDR3 is built from 14 residues. CDR3 in amino acids: CSVERLAGVDEQFF. The CDR3, as DNA: TGCAGCGTTGAAAGGCTAGCGGGAGTCGATGAGCAGTTCTTC.

The chain uses TRBV7-2 and TRBJ2-4, with 12 bases matching TRBD2. Germline-derived CDR1 and CDR2 are SGHTA and FQGNSA. This CDR3 comprises 16 residues. Trimming took 1 base from V and 8 from J; bases not matched to a gene: 6. The CDR3 region is CASSLGLAGVSDIQYF. CDR3 nucleotides: TGTGCCAGCAGCTTAGGACTAGCGGGAGTTTCGGACATTCAGTACTTC.

The genes are TRBV7-9 and TRBJ2-1; D gene unclear. V lost 4 bases, J lost 0 bases, and 16 bases lay in between. CDR3 length: 17 amino acids. Germline V CDR1 and CDR2: SEHNR, FQNEAQ (reference sequence). The CDR3 region has the DNA TGTGCCAGCAGCTCGCGGATAGGCGGTAGCTCCTACAATGAGCAGTTCTTC. Protein sequence: CASSSRIGGSSYNEQFF. The variable domain in full, with the rest retrieved from reference TRBV7-9 and TRBJ2-1, is DTGVSQNPRHKITKRGQNVTFRCDPISEHNRLYWYRQTLGQGPEFLTYFQNEAQLEKSRLLSDRFSAERPKGSFSTLEIQRTEQGDSAMYLCASSSRIGGSSYNEQFFGPGTRLTVL.

This clonotype was observed a few times. V is TRBV29-1 and J is TRBJ1-1; D is unresolved. V lost 6 bases and J lost 0, with 8 bases in between. Germline values: CDR1 SQVTM, CDR2 ANQGSEA. The length of the CDR3 is 12 residues. The DNA of the CDR3 is TGCAGCGTCGTGTTTCTGAACACTGAAGCTTTCTTT. The encoded protein is CSVVFLNTEAFF.

This clonotype showed up just a few times. The chain recombines TRBV5-1 with TRBJ1-5, with D unclear. CDR1 and CDR2 (germline): SGHRS, YFSETQ. Trimming took off 4 bases at V and 1 base at J, with 6 bases between the two ends. The CDR3 sequence is 13 residues long. CDR3: CASSAESNQPQHF. In nucleotides, the CDR3 is TGCGCCAGCAGCGCTGAGAGCAATCAGCCCCAGCATTTT.

This clonotype was counted ten times or more. The chain combines TRBV12-3 or TRBV12-4 with TRBJ1-2, with D maybe TRBD1 (5 bases). The V gene lost 6 bases and the J gene lost 8 bases, with 10 bases spanning the gap. The CDR3 sequence is 11 residues long. CDR3 amino acids: CASRGLLGYTF. The CDR3 nucleotides read TGTGCCAGCAGGGGACTCCTGGGCTACACCTTC.

The chain combines TRBV3-1 with TRBJ1-4, with D hard to call. This CDR3 comprises 13 residues. Germline-derived CDR1 and CDR2 are LGHDT and YNNKEL (reference sequence). V was pared by 5 bases and J by 8 bases, with 12 bases between. The chain's CDR3 is CASSSRVNEKLFF. The CDR3 DNA sequence: TGTGCCAGCAGCTCCCGGGTCAACGAAAAACTGTTTTTT.

This clonotype has just a few counts. The V and J genes are TRBV6-5 and TRBJ2-4; D gene uncertain. Germline-derived CDR1 and CDR2 are MNHEY and SVGAGI. This CDR3 comprises 17 residues. With 1 base removed from V and 0 bases from J, the gap between germline ends came to 13 bases. CDR3 DNA sequence: TGTGCCAGCAGTTACTTTTCCTTCAACGTAGCCAAAAACATTCAGTACTTC. Translating gives CASSYFSFNVAKNIQYF.

The genes are TRBV7-2 and TRBJ2-1; 10 positions match TRBD2. Germline CDR1 SGHTA, CDR2 FQGNSA. CDR3 length: 15 amino acids. Unmatched junction bases numbered 5, after V lost 6 bases and J lost 3 bases. DNA for the CDR3: TGTGCCAGCAGACTACTAGCGGGATTCTACAATGAGCAGTTCTTC. This codes for CASRLLAGFYNEQFF.

This clonotype was seen a few times. V gene TRBV6-4 combines with J gene TRBJ2-1, with 10 nucleotides matching TRBD2. Germline V lookup: CDR1 MRHNA, CDR2 SNTAGT. The ends lost 2 bases at V and 6 bases at J; junction bases unmatched: 4. The CDR3 runs 15 residues. CDR3 DNA: TGTGCCAGCAGTGACACCCTAGCGGGAGCCAATGAGCAGTTCTTC. Translated: CASSDTLAGANEQFF.